Listed below are T cell receptor beta chains from one sample, sequenced in a study of tumor-infiltrating lymphocytes in primary liver carcinoma. TCRdb called the multiplex PCR reads again in MiXCR, with one record for every CDR3 protein. The sample lists approximately 330,000 distinct CDR3 sequences, roughly 61% occurring once. Sample: peripheral blood. The receptors stem from a man in his forties or fifties with primary liver carcinoma and hepatitis B virus infection. The CDR3 runs from the conserved cysteine through the conserved F or W. Fields, in order: V gene, clone size, D gene, J gene, CDR3 protein, CDR3 DNA. D genes are given only for firm matches. Some rows mark clone size as missing; the rest say once, few, many or name a class of expanded clone.

>TRBV4-1|few|TRBD1|TRBJ1-2
CASRGTGPNYGYTF
TGCGCCAGCAGGGGGACAGGGCCTAACTATGGCTACACCTTC
>TRBV12-3/TRBV12-4|-|-|TRBJ2-3
CASSFITGVCLGTDTQYF
TGTGCCAGCAGTTTCATAACGGGAGTATGTTTAGGTACAGATACGCAGTATTTT
>TRBV7-9|-|TRBD1|TRBJ2-7
CASSYRTGVSYERYF
TGCGCCAGCAGCTACCGGACAGGGGTATCCTACGAGCGGTACTTC
>TRBV5-1|-|-|TRBJ2-6
CASSLHRASGANVLTF
TGCGCCAGCAGCTTACACAGGGCCTCTGGGGCCAACGTCCTGACTTTC
>TRBV11-2|-|TRBD1|TRBJ2-2
CASSSQGVYTGELFF
TGTGCCAGCAGCTCCCAGGGGGTTTACACTGGGGAGCTGTTTTTT
>TRBV5-6|-|-|TRBJ2-1
CASSLPVLGFNEQFF
TGTGCCAGCAGCTTACCGGTACTAGGGTTCAATGAGCAGTTCTTC
>TRBV29-1|-|-|TRBJ1-2
CSVAPDNSAHYGYTF
TGCAGTGTCGCACCTGACAACTCGGCACACTATGGCTACACCTTC
>TRBV11-2|-|TRBD2|TRBJ2-5
CPSSPGLAGRQETQYF
TGTCCCAGCAGCCCCGGACTAGCGGGGAGACAAGAGACTCAGTACTTC
>TRBV24-1|-|-|TRBJ1-2
CATSDLGENYGYTF
TGTGCCACCAGTGATTTGGGGGAAAACTATGGCTACACCTTC
>TRBV29-1|-|TRBD2|TRBJ2-2
CSVKVGGGPTGEPFF
TGTAGCGTCAAGGTCGGGGGAGGGCCCACCGGGGAGCCGTTTTTT
>TRBV5-6|-|-|TRBJ2-5
CARSWGFGAQQETQYF
TGTGCCAGAAGCTGGGGATTCGGCGCACAACAAGAGACCCAGTACTTC
>TRBV5-5|many|-|TRBJ1-2
CASNRTPGANYGYTF
TGTGCCAGCAACCGAACCCCGGGGGCCAACTATGGCTACACCTTC
>TRBV5-4|-|TRBD2|TRBJ2-3
CASSLAGVRTDTQYF
TGTGCCAGCAGCTTAGCGGGAGTAAGGACAGATACGCAGTATTTT
>TRBV6-5|-|TRBD2|TRBJ2-5
CACSLGGLAGGLETQYF
TGTGCCTGCAGTTTAGGGGGCCTAGCGGGAGGGTTGGAGACCCAGTACTTC
>TRBV5-4|few|-|TRBJ2-3
CASSLAYSDTQYF
TGTGCCAGCAGCTTGGCCTATTCAGATACGCAGTATTTT
>TRBV5-6|-|TRBD2|TRBJ2-3
CASSGLAGSTDTQYF
TGTGCCAGCAGTGGACTAGCGGGGAGCACAGATACGCAGTATTTT
>TRBV11-2|once|-|TRBJ2-1
CASSSVAGGNYNERFF
-
>TRBV11-2|-|-|TRBJ2-3
CASSLGMQCTQYF
TGTGCCAGCAGCTTAGGGATGCAGTGTACGCAGTACTTT
>TRBV11-2|once|-|TRBJ2-5
CASRSQESAHQETQYF
TGTGCCAGCAGATCCCAGGAGTCGGCCCACCAAGAGACCCAGTACTTC
>TRBV11-2|many|-|TRBJ1-2
CASSPRQAPNYGYTF
TGTGCCAGCAGCCCCCGACAGGCACCCAACTATGGCTACACCTTC
>TRBV11-2|many|TRBD2|TRBJ2-7
CASSLAPAGKVYEQYF
TGTGCCAGCAGCTTAGCCCCAGCGGGAAAAGTCTACGAGCAGTACTTC
>TRBV11-2|-|-|TRBJ2-5
CARSLRGRQGGQETEYF
TGTGCCCGCAGCCTCCGAGGACGGCAGGGGGGCCAAGAGACCGAGTACTTC
>TRBV6-2/TRBV6-3|-|-|TRBJ2-7
CASSYSERYRAYEEYF
TGTGCCAGCAGTTACTCGGAAAGATACAGGGCCTACGAGGAGTACTTC
>TRBV11-2|-|-|TRBJ1-2
CAISLDPGGGYTF
TGTGCCATCAGCTTAGACCCAGGAGGCGGCTACACCTTC
>TRBV10-3|-|-|TRBJ1-1
CAISRDWGGSFF
TGTGCCATCAGTAGGGACTGGGGGGGAAGTTTCTTT
>TRBV4-2|once|-|TRBJ2-7
CASNQDGRITGTYEQYF
TGTGCCAGTAACCAAGATGGGCGGATCACGGGAACGTACGAGCAGTACTTC
>TRBV11-3|-|TRBD2|TRBJ2-2
CTSSFETSGTTGELFF
TGTACCAGCAGCTTCGAGACTAGCGGGACCACCGGGGAGCTGTTTTTT
>TRBV6-2/TRBV6-3|-|TRBD2|TRBJ2-1
CASSYSARGRAYNEQFF
TGTGCCAGCAGTTACTCGGCCCGCGGGAGGGCCTACAATGAGCAGTTCTTC
>TRBV28|-|-|TRBJ2-3
CASSRYKTGTNTDTQYF
TGTGCCAGCAGTCGATATAAGACAGGGACTAACACAGATACGCAGTATTTT
>TRBV10-1|-|TRBD1|TRBJ1-1
CASSEGTGGPEAFF
TGCGCCAGCAGTGAAGGGACAGGAGGACCGGAAGCTTTCTTT
>TRBV5-1|-|TRBD2|TRBJ2-2
CASSTGTTNTGELFF
TGCGCCAGCAGCACCGGGACTACGAACACCGGGGAGCTGTTTTTT
>TRBV4-1|-|TRBD1|TRBJ2-7
CANSPRDRSYEQYF
TGCGCCAACAGCCCCCGGGACAGATCCTACGAGCAGTACTTC
>TRBV12-5|-|-|TRBJ1-2
CASGLASTENYGYTF
TGTGCTAGTGGTTTGGCCTCTACAGAGAACTATGGCTACACCTTC
>TRBV28|few|-|TRBJ1-1
CASSEGTDYEAFF
TGTGCCAGCAGTGAAGGGACCGACTATGAAGCTTTCTTT
>TRBV6-5|many|-|TRBJ2-1
CASSISLGGEQFF
TGTGCCAGCAGTATTAGCCTAGGCGGTGAGCAGTTCTTC